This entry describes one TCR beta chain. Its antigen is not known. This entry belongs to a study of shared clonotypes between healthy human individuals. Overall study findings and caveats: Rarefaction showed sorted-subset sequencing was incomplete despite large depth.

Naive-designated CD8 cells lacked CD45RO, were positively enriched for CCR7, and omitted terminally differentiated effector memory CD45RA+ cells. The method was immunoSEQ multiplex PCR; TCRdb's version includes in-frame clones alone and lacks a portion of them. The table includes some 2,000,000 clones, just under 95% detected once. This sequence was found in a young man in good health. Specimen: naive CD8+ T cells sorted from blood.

CDR3 amino acids: CASSKHGEGTQYF. The CDR3 coding sequence is TGTGCCAGCAGCAAACACGGAGAGGGGACCCAGTACTTC. The genes are TRBV7-2 and TRBJ2-5; D is perhaps TRBD2 (5 bases). Trimming pared 5 bases from V and 7 bases from J, leaving 14 bases between. The CDR3 loop spans 13 amino acids. CDR1 is SGHTA, CDR2 FQGNSA, per germline.